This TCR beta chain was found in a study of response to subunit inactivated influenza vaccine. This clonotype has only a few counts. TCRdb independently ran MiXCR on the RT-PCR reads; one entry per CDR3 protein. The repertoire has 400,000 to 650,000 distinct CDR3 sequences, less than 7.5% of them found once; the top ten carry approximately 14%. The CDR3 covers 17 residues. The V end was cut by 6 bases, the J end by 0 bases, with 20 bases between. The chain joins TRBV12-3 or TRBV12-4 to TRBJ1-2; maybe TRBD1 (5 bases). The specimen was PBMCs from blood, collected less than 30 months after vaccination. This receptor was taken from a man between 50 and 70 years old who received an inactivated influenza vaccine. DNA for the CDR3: TGTGCCAGCAGGCCCGCGGAGGGGCGAGGGACTAACTATGGCTACACCTTC. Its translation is CASRPAEGRGTNYGYTF.